This TCR beta chain was captured in a study of human T cells and chemical hapten exposure. Study-level findings and limits: Expanded TCRs were compared with controls, and the expanded TCRs formed significantly more large CDR3 similarity clusters. PT1 expanded TCR counts and patch test score correlated positively.

With respect to this clonotype: Antigen specificity is unknown.

The library gave individual cDNA molecules unique molecular identifiers. TCRdb fed the RACE reads into MiXCR, producing one record per CDR3 protein. The table includes 350,000 to 450,000 distinct CDR3 sequences, 5.1% detected once. Time point specified: pre-sensitization, week 0. As to treatment: therapeutic diphenylcyclopropenone sensitization with weekly scalp DPC. The CDR3 runs 14 residues. Germline lookup yields CDR1 DFQATT and CDR2 SNEGSKA (reference sequence). J was trimmed by 5 bases and V by 2 bases; bases with no gene match: 3. The sequence was obtained from a woman in her forties or fifties with alopecia areata. Some clones in this sample may be carry-over from other donors' samples. Sequencing used whole blood, obtained in connection with sensitization to the hapten diphenylcyclopropenone (DPC). The chain combines TRBV20-1 with TRBJ1-5; TRBD1 matches 10 bases. The CDR3 spells CSARRGTGDQPQHF. DNA for the CDR3: TGCAGTGCTAGACGCGGGACAGGGGATCAGCCCCAGCATTTT.